One T cell receptor (beta chain) is described in this entry. Its antigen is still unknown. Some second doses came at about 4 weeks and others at about 12 weeks; these were pooled. V was trimmed by 2 bases and J by 0 bases, leaving 15 bases between them. Germline CDR1 reads SGHTS; CDR2 reads YDEGEE. The CDR3 runs to 17 residues. This sample is part of a study of T cell responses to AZD1222 COVID-19 vaccine. General study findings and limits: White British people made up most donors, females outnumbered males, and clonal diversity was possibly underestimated.

Generated by immunoSEQ multiplex PCR, the TCRdb table keeps only in-frame clones and is missing some. The data hold 20,000 or so clones, with roughly 80% observed a single time. This specimen consisted of peripheral blood, obtained 28 days after the second AZD1222 dose. This chain connects TRBV5-8 to TRBJ2-1; D remains ambiguous. This receptor was obtained from an adult who received the AZD1222 COVID-19 vaccine. CDR3 residues: CASSLGTARSSYNEQFF. CDR3 sequence (DNA): TGTGCCAGCAGCTTAGGAACGGCGAGGAGCTCCTACAATGAGCAGTTCTTC.